These 11 T cell receptor beta chains came from one sample sequenced in a study of cytomegalovirus exposure and HLA in healthy donors. 13 Jbeta primers and 60 Vbeta primers were used for the PCR. TCRdb keeps only in-frame clones here, not all; method: immunoSEQ multiplex PCR. The repertoire has 310,000 or so clones, roughly 90% of them found once; the top ten carry approximately 2.4%. Sequences were obtained from PBMCs. The receptor set was obtained from a woman under 30 in good health and CMV-seronegative.

The chain uses TRBV25-1 and TRBJ1-5; a weak D match, TRBD1 (5 bases). Germline values: CDR1 MGHDK, CDR2 SYGVNS. Trimming took off 1 base at V and 0 bases at J, with 10 bases between the two ends. The CDR3 contains 16 residues. The CDR3 DNA reads TGTGCCAGCAGTGAATGGGGGGACGGTAGCAATCAGCCCCAGCATTTT. It is translated as CASSEWGDGSNQPQHF.

The V call is TRBV7-9, the J call TRBJ1-3; no firm D call. The CDR3 runs to 15 residues. V dropped 8 bases and J dropped 0 bases, with 14 bases sitting between them. Germline loops: CDR1 SEHNR, CDR2 FQNEAQ (reference sequence). In DNA, the CDR3 is TGTGCCAGCTCCACGGGAGTCGACTCTGGAAACACCATATATTTT. Protein: CASSTGVDSGNTIYF.

Here the CDR3 reads CASSLAGGYNEQFF. The CDR3 DNA follows: TGTGCCAGCAGCTTAGCGGGGGGTTACAATGAGCAGTTCTTC. This rearrangement joins TRBV13 to TRBJ2-1; 7 positions match TRBD2. Per germline, CDR1 PRHDT and CDR2 FYEKMQ (reference sequence). With 1 base clipped from V and 4 bases from J, the junction kept 1 base outside the gene matches. CDR3 length: 14 amino acids.

The gene calls are TRBV7-9 and TRBJ1-6; D is undetermined. The CDR3 is made up of 12 amino acids. Trimming cost V 3 bases and J 6 bases, with 3 bases left between them. Looked up from germline, CDR1 is SEHNR and CDR2 is FQNEAQ (reference sequence). CDR3 amino acids: CASSFGNSPLHF. The CDR3, as DNA: TGTGCCAGCAGCTTCGGTAATTCACCCCTCCACTTT.

The chain combines TRBV20-1 with TRBJ1-2; D unresolved. Per the germline V gene, CDR1 is DFQATT and CDR2 is SNEGSKA (reference sequence). V lost 6 bases to trimming and J lost 7 bases, with 9 bases between them. The CDR3 spans 10 residues. The CDR3 loop is CSALTGGYTF. In nucleotides, the CDR3 is TGCAGTGCGCTTACCGGTGGCTACACCTTC.

V is TRBV19 and J is TRBJ2-1; possible D gene TRBD1, 5 bases. The germline V gene has CDR1 LNHDA and CDR2 SQIVND (reference sequence). The CDR3 has 14 residues. Trimming took off 4 bases at V and 7 bases at J, with 14 bases between the two ends. DNA for the CDR3: TGTGCCAGTAGTAGGCAGGGAATTAGGAATGAGCAGTTCTTC. It translates to CASSRQGIRNEQFF. Complete variable domain (other parts from reference TRBV19 and TRBJ2-1): DGGITQSPKYLFRKEGQNVTLSCEQNLNHDAMYWYRQDPGQGLRLIYYSQIVNDFQKGDIAEGYSVSREKKESFPLTVTSAQKNPTAFYLCASSRQGIRNEQFFGPGTRLTVL.

The rearrangement uses TRBV6-6 and TRBJ1-1, with D perhaps matching TRBD1 (5 bases). Germline V gene lookup returns CDR1 MNHNY and CDR2 SVGAGI (reference sequence). The CDR3 contains 13 residues. V was clipped by 4 bases and J by 5 bases, with 11 bases between them. The CDR3 reads CASSSPGVTEAFF. As DNA, the CDR3 is TGTGCCAGCAGTTCCCCGGGGGTTACTGAAGCTTTCTTT.

The chain recombines TRBV30 with TRBJ1-5; D perhaps matches TRBD1 (6 bases). Germline-derived CDR1 and CDR2 are GTSNPN and SVGIG (reference sequence). The CDR3 contains 14 residues. The V and J ends lost 0 bases and 5 bases respectively, with 11 bases between them. This chain's CDR3 is CAWSVGQGYQPQHF. The CDR3 nucleotides are TGTGCCTGGAGTGTCGGCCAGGGGTATCAGCCCCAGCATTTT.

The rearrangement joins TRBV18 to TRBJ2-7; a possible D gene is TRBD1 (5 bases). Germline V gives CDR1 KGHSH, CDR2 LQKENI. The V end was cut by 0 bases, the J end by 3 bases, with 12 bases between. The CDR3 loop spans 15 amino acids. The CDR3 loop reads CASSPPTRTNYEQYF. DNA of the CDR3: TGTGCCAGCTCACCACCTACCCGGACAAACTACGAGCAGTACTTC.

The V call is TRBV9, the J call TRBJ2-1; 9 bases map to TRBD1. Trimming cost V 0 bases and J 5 bases; bases outside gene matches: 0. The CDR3 is made up of 14 amino acids. Germline values: CDR1 SGDLS, CDR2 YYNGEE. The CDR3 sequence: CASSVGDRDNEQFF. As DNA, the CDR3 is TGTGCCAGCAGCGTAGGGGACAGGGACAATGAGCAGTTCTTC.

As for this clone: The same CDR3 also results from other DNA sequences found in this sample. The chain carries TRBV19 and TRBJ2-2, with D perhaps matching TRBD1 (7 bases). Germline V CDR1 and CDR2: LNHDA, SQIVND (reference sequence). CDR3 length equals 16 residues. With 3 bases removed from V and 2 bases from J, the gap between germline ends came to 13 bases. The CDR3 coding sequence is TGTGCCAGTAGTATTAGACAGGGAGGTAACACCGGGGAGCTGTTTTTT. Translation: CASSIRQGGNTGELFF.